Listed below are T cell receptor beta chains from one sample, sequenced in a study of blood T cell repertoires in COVID-19. Generated by immunoSEQ multiplex PCR, the TCRdb table keeps only in-frame clones and is missing some. The sample has around 30,000 clones; about nine tenths are singletons. Sequenced sample: peripheral blood. These receptors all stem from a human donor in a cohort sampled during active COVID-19. The donor label of this sample is uncertain. Each CDR3 is given with its conserved first and last residue. Each record gives: J gene, V gene, D gene, clone size, CDR3 DNA, CDR3 protein. A D gene is named only where the DNA matches it firmly. Where a row states a size, it is once, few, many or the class of an expanded clone; other rows omit it.

J gene: TRBJ2-2; V gene: TRBV7-2; D gene: -; clone size: -; CDR3 DNA: TGTGCCAGCAGCGAGAGGAGCGGCGGGGAGCTGTTTTTT; CDR3 protein: CASSERSGGELFF
J gene: TRBJ2-7; V gene: TRBV4-2; D gene: -; clone size: -; CDR3 DNA: TGTGCCAGCAGCCAAGAGATAGGGCGGGGGCTGGCCGAGCAGTACTTC; CDR3 protein: CASSQEIGRGLAEQYF
J gene: TRBJ2-5; V gene: TRBV5-1; D gene: -; clone size: -; CDR3 DNA: TGCGCCAGCACCCTTGGAAGGGGTGTAGGAGTAGAGACCCAGTACTTC; CDR3 protein: CASTLGRGVGVETQYF
J gene: TRBJ2-3; V gene: TRBV7-3; D gene: TRBD2; clone size: -; CDR3 DNA: TGTGCCAGCAGCGCCCGGCCCTTAGCGGGGGGGATAGATACGCAGTATTTT; CDR3 protein: CASSARPLAGGIDTQYF
J gene: TRBJ1-3; V gene: TRBV5-4; D gene: TRBD1; clone size: -; CDR3 DNA: TGTGCCAGCAGCTTGTTTGGGACAGTGCAACAGTCTGGAAACACCATATATTTT; CDR3 protein: CASSLFGTVQQSGNTIYF
J gene: TRBJ1-1; V gene: TRBV3-1/TRBV3-2; D gene: TRBD1; clone size: -; CDR3 DNA: TGTGCCAGCAGCCAAGCCCGGGACAGCAACAGATACACTGAAGCTTTCTTT; CDR3 protein: CASSQARDSNRYTEAFF
J gene: TRBJ2-7; V gene: TRBV14; D gene: -; clone size: -; CDR3 DNA: TGTGCCGGAAGGCAAGTGGGCAGCCCGGTGAACTTC; CDR3 protein: CAGRQVGSPVNF
J gene: TRBJ2-2; V gene: TRBV3-1/TRBV3-2; D gene: TRBD1; clone size: -; CDR3 DNA: TGTGCCAGCAGGTCACAGGGGGTTGTCACCGGGGAGCTGTTTTTT; CDR3 protein: CASRSQGVVTGELFF
J gene: TRBJ2-2; V gene: TRBV7-9; D gene: -; clone size: -; CDR3 DNA: TGTGCCAGCAGCTTTGGGACATCCGCGAACACCGGGGAGCTGTTTTTT; CDR3 protein: CASSFGTSANTGELFF
J gene: TRBJ2-2; V gene: TRBV5-1; D gene: -; clone size: -; CDR3 DNA: TGCGCCAGCAGCACGATTACCCGCGGGAACACCGGGGAGCTGTTTTTT; CDR3 protein: CASSTITRGNTGELFF
J gene: TRBJ2-2; V gene: TRBV6-5; D gene: TRBD1; clone size: -; CDR3 DNA: TGTGCCAGGAGGGACAGAACCACCGGGGAGCTGTTTTTT; CDR3 protein: CARRDRTTGELFF
J gene: TRBJ1-1; V gene: TRBV6-5; D gene: -; clone size: -; CDR3 DNA: TGTGCCAGCAGGCGAGACATGAACACTGAAGCTTTCTTT; CDR3 protein: CASRRDMNTEAFF
J gene: TRBJ1-2; V gene: TRBV15; D gene: TRBD1; clone size: -; CDR3 DNA: TGTGCCACCAGCAGAGAGGACAGGGACTATGGCTACACCTTC; CDR3 protein: CATSREDRDYGYTF
J gene: TRBJ2-5; V gene: TRBV29-1; D gene: -; clone size: -; CDR3 DNA: TGCAGCGTTTCCCCACAGGGTTTTCAGCAGACCCAGTACTTC; CDR3 protein: CSVSPQGFQQTQYF
J gene: TRBJ1-2; V gene: TRBV19; D gene: -; clone size: -; CDR3 DNA: TGTGCCAGTAGTCCCGGACAGAAACCTATCTATGGCTACACCTTC; CDR3 protein: CASSPGQKPIYGYTF
J gene: TRBJ2-7; V gene: TRBV7-2; D gene: -; clone size: -; CDR3 DNA: TGTGCCAGCAGCCGGGTGGAGGGGTCCTACGAGCAGTACTTC; CDR3 protein: CASSRVEGSYEQYF
J gene: TRBJ1-2; V gene: TRBV2; D gene: TRBD1; clone size: -; CDR3 DNA: TGTGCCAGCAGTGGGTCCGGACAGGGGTCTGGCTACACCTTC; CDR3 protein: CASSGSGQGSGYTF
J gene: TRBJ2-5; V gene: TRBV12-3/TRBV12-4; D gene: -; clone size: -; CDR3 DNA: TGTGCCAGCAGGTTCCGGGACTTAGAGACCCAGTACTTC; CDR3 protein: CASRFRDLETQYF
J gene: TRBJ2-7; V gene: TRBV18; D gene: -; clone size: once; CDR3 DNA: TGTGCCAGCTCACTTACGGGCGAGCAGTACTTC; CDR3 protein: CASSLTGEQYF
J gene: TRBJ2-5; V gene: TRBV5-6; D gene: TRBD1; clone size: -; CDR3 DNA: TGTGCCAGCAGCTTGGCCCAGGGGGCTGGAGAGACCCAGTACTTC; CDR3 protein: CASSLAQGAGETQYF
J gene: TRBJ1-6; V gene: TRBV10-3; D gene: TRBD1; clone size: -; CDR3 DNA: TGTGCCATCAGTGAGAGGTCGAGGGACAGGGGTTCACCCCTCCACTTT; CDR3 protein: CAISERSRDRGSPLHF
J gene: TRBJ1-4; V gene: TRBV6-5; D gene: -; clone size: -; CDR3 DNA: TGTGCCAGCAGCAACAGTGAAAAACTGTTTTTT; CDR3 protein: CASSNSEKLFF
J gene: TRBJ2-4; V gene: TRBV2; D gene: -; clone size: -; CDR3 DNA: TGTGCCAGCAGGAACCCGGGATGGGGCATTCAGTACTTC; CDR3 protein: CASRNPGWGIQYF
J gene: TRBJ1-6; V gene: TRBV18; D gene: -; clone size: -; CDR3 DNA: TGTGCCAGCGCGGGGGAGGGTAATTCACCCCTCCACTTT; CDR3 protein: CASAGEGNSPLHF
J gene: TRBJ2-2; V gene: TRBV2; D gene: TRBD1; clone size: -; CDR3 DNA: TGTGCCAGCAGGAGGGACAGAAGGTATGCCGGGGAGCTGTTTTTT; CDR3 protein: CASRRDRRYAGELFF
J gene: TRBJ2-1; V gene: TRBV20-1; D gene: TRBD1; clone size: -; CDR3 DNA: TGCAGTGCGCGGGACAGGAGCGAGCAGTTCTTC; CDR3 protein: CSARDRSEQFF
J gene: TRBJ2-5; V gene: TRBV6-4; D gene: TRBD2; clone size: once; CDR3 DNA: TGTGCCAGCAGTGACCCTGGGCGGCTAGCGGGGACCCAACCCAGGGAGACCCAGTACTTC; CDR3 protein: CASSDPGRLAGTQPRETQYF
J gene: TRBJ2-7; V gene: TRBV28; D gene: -; clone size: -; CDR3 DNA: TGTGCCAGCAGACCGACTGGGGGCATCGACGAGCAGTACTTC; CDR3 protein: CASRPTGGIDEQYF
J gene: TRBJ2-7; V gene: TRBV10-3; D gene: TRBD1; clone size: -; CDR3 DNA: TGTGCCATCAGTTTGGACAGGGACGAGCAGTACTTC; CDR3 protein: CAISLDRDEQYF
J gene: TRBJ2-7; V gene: TRBV2; D gene: TRBD1; clone size: -; CDR3 DNA: TGTGCCAGCAGTCTGGACAGGACCATCTACGAGCAGTACTTC; CDR3 protein: CASSLDRTIYEQYF
J gene: TRBJ1-6; V gene: TRBV13; D gene: -; clone size: -; CDR3 DNA: TGTGCCAGCAGCTTAACAGGGAGCTCCTATAATTCACCCCTCCACTTT; CDR3 protein: CASSLTGSSYNSPLHF
J gene: TRBJ2-1; V gene: TRBV27; D gene: TRBD2; clone size: -; CDR3 DNA: TGTGCCAGCAGTTTGGGCAGCGGGGCTTACAATGAGCAGTTCTTC; CDR3 protein: CASSLGSGAYNEQFF
J gene: TRBJ1-4; V gene: TRBV15; D gene: TRBD1; clone size: -; CDR3 DNA: TGTGCCACCAGCAGGGAGGACAGGGTAAATGAAAAACTGTTTTTT; CDR3 protein: CATSREDRVNEKLFF
J gene: TRBJ1-2; V gene: TRBV6-1; D gene: TRBD1; clone size: once; CDR3 DNA: TGTGCCAGCAGTGTCACCGGGACAGGGGAACGCTATGGCTACACCTTC; CDR3 protein: CASSVTGTGERYGYTF
J gene: TRBJ1-4; V gene: TRBV19; D gene: -; clone size: -; CDR3 DNA: TGTGCCAGTAGTATTTGGAGGTATAATGAAAAACTGTTTTTT; CDR3 protein: CASSIWRYNEKLFF
J gene: TRBJ2-3; V gene: TRBV13; D gene: TRBD2; clone size: -; CDR3 DNA: TGTGCCAGCAGCTTACTAGCGGGGGGCACGAATACGCAGTATTTT; CDR3 protein: CASSLLAGGTNTQYF
J gene: TRBJ2-3; V gene: TRBV7-2; D gene: -; clone size: -; CDR3 DNA: TGTGCCAGCAGCCCGCGGACCTCCGGGAGCGATACGCAGTATTTT; CDR3 protein: CASSPRTSGSDTQYF
J gene: TRBJ2-3; V gene: TRBV7-9; D gene: -; clone size: once; CDR3 DNA: TGTGCCAGCAGCTTAGCGTCCGGGGTTAGGGATACGCAGTATTTT; CDR3 protein: CASSLASGVRDTQYF
J gene: TRBJ2-5; V gene: TRBV5-1; D gene: TRBD1; clone size: -; CDR3 DNA: TGCGCCAGCAGCCCGCAGACAGGGCAAGAGACCCAGTACTTC; CDR3 protein: CASSPQTGQETQYF
J gene: TRBJ1-1; V gene: TRBV3-1/TRBV3-2; D gene: -; clone size: -; CDR3 DNA: TGTGCCAGCAGCCAAAGTACAGCCACTGAAGCTTTCTTT; CDR3 protein: CASSQSTATEAFF
J gene: TRBJ2-6; V gene: TRBV3-1/TRBV3-2; D gene: TRBD1; clone size: -; CDR3 DNA: TGTGCCAGCAGCCCCGTTCCGGGACAGGGTCGAGTTGGGGCCAACGTCCTGACTTTC; CDR3 protein: CASSPVPGQGRVGANVLTF
J gene: TRBJ2-7; V gene: TRBV6-5; D gene: TRBD2; clone size: once; CDR3 DNA: TGTGCCAGCAGTTACTCAAAGCGGGGGGTCTCTTACGAGCAGTACTTC; CDR3 protein: CASSYSKRGVSYEQYF
J gene: TRBJ1-2; V gene: TRBV29-1; D gene: -; clone size: -; CDR3 DNA: TGCGGTGGGGCACTATGGAACTATGGCTACACCTTC; CDR3 protein: CGGALWNYGYTF
J gene: TRBJ1-5; V gene: TRBV19; D gene: TRBD1; clone size: -; CDR3 DNA: TGTGCCAGTAGTATAGGGACAGGGAATAATCAGCCCCAGCATTTT; CDR3 protein: CASSIGTGNNQPQHF
J gene: TRBJ1-6; V gene: TRBV18; D gene: -; clone size: -; CDR3 DNA: TGTGCCAGCAAAGACACTTCTAATTCACCCCTCCACTTT; CDR3 protein: CASKDTSNSPLHF
J gene: TRBJ2-3; V gene: TRBV11-3; D gene: TRBD1; clone size: -; CDR3 DNA: TGTGCCAGCAGCACAGGGGGGAGTACGCAGTATTTT; CDR3 protein: CASSTGGSTQYF
J gene: TRBJ1-2; V gene: TRBV19; D gene: TRBD1; clone size: -; CDR3 DNA: TGTGCCAGTAGTATCTCGACAGGGACTCACTATGGCTACACCTTC; CDR3 protein: CASSISTGTHYGYTF
J gene: TRBJ2-2; V gene: TRBV28; D gene: TRBD2; clone size: -; CDR3 DNA: TGTGCCAGCAGTTCGGAGGGGCTAGCGGGGGGATATTTTCTGTTTTTT; CDR3 protein: CASSSEGLAGGYFLFF
J gene: TRBJ2-7; V gene: TRBV19; D gene: TRBD1; clone size: -; CDR3 DNA: TGTGCCAGTAGTATAGGGACAGGGACCTACGAGCAGTACTTC; CDR3 protein: CASSIGTGTYEQYF
J gene: TRBJ2-3; V gene: TRBV15; D gene: -; clone size: once; CDR3 DNA: TGTGCCACCAGCAGAGGGGCCACCACAGATACGCAGTATTTT; CDR3 protein: CATSRGATTDTQYF
J gene: TRBJ2-2; V gene: TRBV5-6; D gene: TRBD2; clone size: -; CDR3 DNA: TGTGCCAGCAGCCAAGGGACTAGCGGGGTCGGGGAGCTGTTTTTT; CDR3 protein: CASSQGTSGVGELFF
J gene: TRBJ1-3; V gene: TRBV9; D gene: -; clone size: -; CDR3 DNA: TGTGCCAGCAGCCAGGTGATCTCTGGAAACACCATATATTTT; CDR3 protein: CASSQVISGNTIYF
J gene: TRBJ1-3; V gene: TRBV18; D gene: TRBD1; clone size: -; CDR3 DNA: TGTGCCAGCTCACCGGGCCAGGGGGCTGGAAACACCATATATTTT; CDR3 protein: CASSPGQGAGNTIYF
J gene: TRBJ2-5; V gene: TRBV3-1/TRBV3-2; D gene: TRBD2; clone size: -; CDR3 DNA: TGTGCCAGCAGCCAGGGACTAGCGGGGGGACAAGAGACCCAGTACTTC; CDR3 protein: CASSQGLAGGQETQYF